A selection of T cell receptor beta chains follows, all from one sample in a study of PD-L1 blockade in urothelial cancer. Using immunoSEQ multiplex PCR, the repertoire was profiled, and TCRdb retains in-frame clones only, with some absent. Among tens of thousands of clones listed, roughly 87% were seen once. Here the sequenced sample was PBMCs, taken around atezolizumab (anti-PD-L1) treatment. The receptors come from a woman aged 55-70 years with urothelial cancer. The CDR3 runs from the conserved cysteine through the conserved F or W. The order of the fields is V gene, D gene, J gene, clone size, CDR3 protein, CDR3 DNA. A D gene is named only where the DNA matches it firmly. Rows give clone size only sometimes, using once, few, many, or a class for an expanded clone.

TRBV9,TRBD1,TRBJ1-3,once,CASSASPGQGPGNTIYF,TGTGCCAGCAGCGCCTCACCGGGACAGGGCCCTGGAAACACCATATATTTT
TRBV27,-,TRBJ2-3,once,CASTLPLARPYTGTQYF,TGTGCCAGCACCCTCCCACTAGCTCGGCCTTACACTGGTACGCAGTATTTT
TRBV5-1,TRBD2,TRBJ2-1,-,CASSSTSGSYNEQFF,TGCGCCAGCAGCTCGACTAGCGGCTCCTACAATGAGCAGTTCTTC
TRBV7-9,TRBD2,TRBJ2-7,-,CASSLGGVGEQYF,TGTGCCAGCAGCCTCGGGGGGGTGGGGGAGCAGTACTTC
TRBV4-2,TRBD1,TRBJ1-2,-,CASSQHRQGSNYGYTF,TGTGCCAGCAGCCAACACAGACAGGGATCCAACTATGGCTACACCTTC
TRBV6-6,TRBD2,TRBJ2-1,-,CASSYSGGESWPEQFF,TGTGCCAGCAGTTATAGCGGGGGGGAGAGCTGGCCTGAGCAGTTCTTC
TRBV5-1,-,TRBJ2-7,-,CASSRGASTYEQYF,TGCGCCAGCAGTCGGGGGGCGAGTACCTACGAGCAGTACTTC
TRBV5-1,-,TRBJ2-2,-,CASSLEGLTDNTGELFF,TGCGCCAGCAGCTTGGAGGGACTGACCGACAACACCGGGGAGCTGTTTTTT
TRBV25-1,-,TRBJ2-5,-,CATRDTYQETQYF,TGTGCCACCCGGGACACCTACCAAGAGACCCAGTACTTC
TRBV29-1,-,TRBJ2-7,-,CSVSPRLTYEQYF,TGCAGCGTTTCACCCAGACTTACCTACGAGCAGTACTTC
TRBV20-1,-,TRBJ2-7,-,CSARMGQGFYF,TGCAGTGCTAGAATGGGGCAGGGATTTTACTTC
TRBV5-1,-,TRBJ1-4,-,CASSTGGQGSEKLFF,TGCGCCAGCAGCACCGGGGGGCAGGGGAGCGAAAAACTGTTTTTT
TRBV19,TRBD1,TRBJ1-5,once,CATRGLFQPQHF,TGTGCCACGAGGGGGCTCTTTCAGCCCCAGCATTTT
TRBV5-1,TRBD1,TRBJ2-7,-,CASSLQGAREQYF,TGCGCCAGCAGCTTGCAGGGGGCGCGGGAGCAGTACTTC
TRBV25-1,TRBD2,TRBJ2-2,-,CASSEPPGGGPGELFF,TGTGCCAGCAGTGAACCGCCCGGGGGGGGACCCGGGGAGCTGTTTTTT
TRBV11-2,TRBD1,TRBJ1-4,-,CASSFGTAREKLFF,TGTGCCAGCAGCTTCGGGACAGCGCGTGAAAAACTGTTTTTT
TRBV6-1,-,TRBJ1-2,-,CASSEDLAGENYGYTF,TGTGCCAGCAGTGAAGACCTTGCAGGGGAAAACTATGGCTACACCTTC
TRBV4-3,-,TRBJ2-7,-,CASSRLQGQSYEQYF,TGCGCCAGCAGCCGATTGCAGGGTCAATCCTACGAGCAGTACTTC